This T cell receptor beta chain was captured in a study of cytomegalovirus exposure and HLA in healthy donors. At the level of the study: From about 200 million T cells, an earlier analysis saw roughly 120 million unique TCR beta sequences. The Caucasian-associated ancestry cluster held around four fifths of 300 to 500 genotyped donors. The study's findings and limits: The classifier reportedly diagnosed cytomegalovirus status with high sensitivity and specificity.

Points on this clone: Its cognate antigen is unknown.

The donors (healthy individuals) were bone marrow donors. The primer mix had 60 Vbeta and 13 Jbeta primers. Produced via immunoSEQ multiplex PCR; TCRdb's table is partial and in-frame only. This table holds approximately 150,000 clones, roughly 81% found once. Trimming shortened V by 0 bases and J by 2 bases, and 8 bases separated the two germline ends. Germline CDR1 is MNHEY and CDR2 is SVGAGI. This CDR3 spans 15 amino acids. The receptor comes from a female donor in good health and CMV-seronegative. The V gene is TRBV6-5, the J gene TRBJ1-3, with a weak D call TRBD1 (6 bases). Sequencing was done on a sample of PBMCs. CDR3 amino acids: CASSYSGGTGNTIYF. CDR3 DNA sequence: TGTGCCAGCAGTTACTCAGGGGGAACTGGAAACACCATATATTTT.